This T cell receptor beta chain was captured by sequencing in a study of blood T cell repertoires in COVID-19. Study in general: Some COVID-19 samples were acute and others convalescent; all came from the United States, Italy and Spain. Sources were T cells, B-cell-depleted T cells, or PBMCs; the material itself was cDNA or gDNA.

The CDR3 covers 14 residues. The germline V gene has CDR1 SQVTM and CDR2 ANQGSEA. The germline V and J ends were trimmed by 0 bases and 5 bases, with 14 bases remaining between them. In the study's own analysis: Using reference gene primer amplification, nucleated cell counts were estimated. TCRdb keeps only in-frame clones here, not all; method: immunoSEQ multiplex PCR. V and J calls and clone size follow that table, whereas D and trimming were derived from the DNA. The repertoire holds approximately 22,000 clones, approximately 73% seen once, with less than 20% in the top ten. The chain uses TRBV29-1 and TRBJ2-7; maybe TRBD1 (7 bases). The sequence was collected from a human donor in a cohort sampled during active or convalescent COVID-19. Material for sequencing was peripheral blood. The CDR3 DNA follows: TGCAGCGTTGAAGATTGGGCAGGGGGGAACGAGCAGTACTTC. It codes for CSVEDWAGGNEQYF.